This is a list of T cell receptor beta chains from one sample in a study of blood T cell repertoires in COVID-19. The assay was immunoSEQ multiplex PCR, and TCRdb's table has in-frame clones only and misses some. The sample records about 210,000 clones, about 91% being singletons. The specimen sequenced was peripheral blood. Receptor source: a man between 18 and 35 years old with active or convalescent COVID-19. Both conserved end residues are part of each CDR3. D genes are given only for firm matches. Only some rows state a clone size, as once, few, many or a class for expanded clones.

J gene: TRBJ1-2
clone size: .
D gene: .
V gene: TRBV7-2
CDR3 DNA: TGTGCCAGCAGCGCCTACCAAACAGTTTCCTATGGCTACACCTTC
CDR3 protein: CASSAYQTVSYGYTF

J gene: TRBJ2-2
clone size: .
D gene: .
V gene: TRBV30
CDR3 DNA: TGTGCCTGGACGCGACAGGCGAACACCGGGGAGCTGTTTTTT
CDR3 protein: CAWTRQANTGELFF

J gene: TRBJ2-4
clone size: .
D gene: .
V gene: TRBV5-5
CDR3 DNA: TGTGCCAGCAGCTTTGGGTTCGTCGGAGTGGCCAAAAACATTCAGTACTTC
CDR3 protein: CASSFGFVGVAKNIQYF

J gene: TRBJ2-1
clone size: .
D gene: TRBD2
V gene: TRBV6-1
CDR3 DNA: TGTGCCAGCAGTGGGACTAGCGGGCTATCCTACAATGAGCAGTTCTTC
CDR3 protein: CASSGTSGLSYNEQFF

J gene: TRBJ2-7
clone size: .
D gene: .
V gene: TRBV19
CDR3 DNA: TGTGCCAGTAGTAGCGGGGACAGTCGACGCGAGCAGTACTTC
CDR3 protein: CASSSGDSRREQYF

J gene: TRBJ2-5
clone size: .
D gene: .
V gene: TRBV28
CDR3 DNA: TGTGCCAGCAGTCTGACCGGGGAGACCCAGTACTTC
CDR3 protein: CASSLTGETQYF

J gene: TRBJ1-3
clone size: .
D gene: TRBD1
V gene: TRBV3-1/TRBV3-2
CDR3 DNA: TGTGCCAGCAGCCCAGGGGGCTCCGGAAACACCATATATTTT
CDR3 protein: CASSPGGSGNTIYF

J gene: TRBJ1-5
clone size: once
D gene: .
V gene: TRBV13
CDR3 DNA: TGTGCCAGCAGCTTACGGGGAGGGCAGAGCAATCAGCCCCAGCATTTT
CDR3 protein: CASSLRGGQSNQPQHF

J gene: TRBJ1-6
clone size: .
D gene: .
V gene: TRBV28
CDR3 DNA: TGTGCCAGCAGTTTATCCCTGCTGGACAGCTATTCACCCCTCCACTTT
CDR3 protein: CASSLSLLDSYSPLHF

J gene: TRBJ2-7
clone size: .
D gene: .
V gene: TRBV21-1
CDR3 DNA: TGTGCCAGCAGCACAAGGACAGGGGGTTACGAGCAGTACTTC
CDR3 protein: CASSTRTGGYEQYF

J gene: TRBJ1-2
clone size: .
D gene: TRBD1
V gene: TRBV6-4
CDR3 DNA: TGTGCCAGCAGTGACGAGGGGACAGGGGATGGCTACACCTTC
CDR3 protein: CASSDEGTGDGYTF

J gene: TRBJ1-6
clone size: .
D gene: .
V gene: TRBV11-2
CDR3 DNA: TGTGCCAGCAGCTCCCCGCCCGAGAGTTCACCCCTCCACTTT
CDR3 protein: CASSSPPESSPLHF

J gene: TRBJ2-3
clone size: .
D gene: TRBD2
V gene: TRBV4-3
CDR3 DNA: TGCGCCAGCAGCCAAGAATCCCCTAGCGGGGGAACAGATACGCAGTATTTT
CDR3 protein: CASSQESPSGGTDTQYF

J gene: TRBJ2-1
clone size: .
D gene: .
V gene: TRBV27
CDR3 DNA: TGTGCCAGCACCCCCGACGGAGGTCCCTCCTACAATGAGCAGTTCTTC
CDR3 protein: CASTPDGGPSYNEQFF

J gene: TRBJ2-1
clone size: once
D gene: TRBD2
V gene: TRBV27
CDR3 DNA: TGTGCCAGCAGTATAACAGTTAGCGGGAGTAAGAATGAGCAGTTCTTC
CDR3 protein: CASSITVSGSKNEQFF

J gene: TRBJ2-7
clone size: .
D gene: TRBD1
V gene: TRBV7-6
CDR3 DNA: TGTGCCAGCAGCTCCGGACAGGACTTCCCCCCTGAGCAGTACTTC
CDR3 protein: CASSSGQDFPPEQYF

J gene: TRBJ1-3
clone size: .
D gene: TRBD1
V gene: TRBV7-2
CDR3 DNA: TGTGCCAGCAGCTTGGGGCCCCAGGGGGTTGGCCGGCGAAACACCATATATTTT
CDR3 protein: CASSLGPQGVGRRNTIYF

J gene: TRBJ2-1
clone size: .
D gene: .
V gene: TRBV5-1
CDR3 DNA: TGCGCCAGCAGCTTGGCCGACGGGTCCTTGATTTACAATGAGCAGTTCTTC
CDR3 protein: CASSLADGSLIYNEQFF

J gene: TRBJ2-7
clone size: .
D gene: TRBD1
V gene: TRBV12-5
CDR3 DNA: TGTGCTAGTGGTTTGGTACAGGGGGTTATCTCCTACGAGCAGTACTTC
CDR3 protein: CASGLVQGVISYEQYF

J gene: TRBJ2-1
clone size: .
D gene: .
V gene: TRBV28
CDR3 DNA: TGTGCCAGCATCACCCTGGGGGCAGGAGCCTACAATGAGCAGTTCTTC
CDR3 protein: CASITLGAGAYNEQFF

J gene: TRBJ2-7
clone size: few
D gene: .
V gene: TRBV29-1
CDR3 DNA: TGCAGCGTGACTCTTAGCTCCTACGAGCAGTACTTC
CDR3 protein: CSVTLSSYEQYF

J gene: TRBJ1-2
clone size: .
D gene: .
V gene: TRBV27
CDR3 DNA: TGTGCCAGCAGTTTGCTTCCAGGCGTGTATGGCTACACCTTC
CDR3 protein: CASSLLPGVYGYTF

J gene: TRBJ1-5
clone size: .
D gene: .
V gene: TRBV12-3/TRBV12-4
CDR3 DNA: TGTGCCAGCAGTCCTACGGGACACCAGCCCCAGCATTTT
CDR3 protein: CASSPTGHQPQHF

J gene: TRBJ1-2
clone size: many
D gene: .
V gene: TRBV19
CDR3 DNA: TGTGCCAGTAGTGACCGGGACTCAGTTGGTAAGGGCTATGGCTACACCTTC
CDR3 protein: CASSDRDSVGKGYGYTF

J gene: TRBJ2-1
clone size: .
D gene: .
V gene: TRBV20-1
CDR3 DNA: TGCAGTGCTAGTGGGGGAGGAGGGGCCTACAATGAGCAGTTCTTC
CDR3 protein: CSASGGGGAYNEQFF

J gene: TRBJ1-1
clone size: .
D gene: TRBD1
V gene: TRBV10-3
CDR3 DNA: TGTGCCATCAAGACCCCGGACAGGGGGTATGGTACGGCTTTCTTT
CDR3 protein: CAIKTPDRGYGTAFF

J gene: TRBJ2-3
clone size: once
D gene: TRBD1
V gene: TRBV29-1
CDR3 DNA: TGCAGCACCAGGACAGGTCCTCTAGGCACAGATACGCAGTATTTT
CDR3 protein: CSTRTGPLGTDTQYF

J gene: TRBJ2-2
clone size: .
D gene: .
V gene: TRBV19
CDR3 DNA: TGTGCCAGTAGCCTACAAACAGGGATGAACACCGGGGAGCTGTTTTTT
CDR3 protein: CASSLQTGMNTGELFF

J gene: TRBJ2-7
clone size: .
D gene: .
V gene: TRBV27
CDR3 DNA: TGTGCCAGCAGTTTAAGGGGGGGAGTGGCGTACGAGCAGTACTTC
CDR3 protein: CASSLRGGVAYEQYF

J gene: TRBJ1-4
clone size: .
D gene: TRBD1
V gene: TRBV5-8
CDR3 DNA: TGTGCCAGCAGCCCCCGGGACAGGGTTGAAAAACTGTTTTTT
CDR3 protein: CASSPRDRVEKLFF

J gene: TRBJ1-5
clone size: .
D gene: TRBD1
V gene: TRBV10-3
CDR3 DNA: TGTGCCATCAGCCCGACAGGGGGCGGTCAGCCCCAGCATTTT
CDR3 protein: CAISPTGGGQPQHF

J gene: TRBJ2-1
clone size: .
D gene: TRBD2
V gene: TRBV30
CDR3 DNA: TGTGCCTGGAGTATGGGACTAGCGGCCAATGAGCAGTTCTTC
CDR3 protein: CAWSMGLAANEQFF

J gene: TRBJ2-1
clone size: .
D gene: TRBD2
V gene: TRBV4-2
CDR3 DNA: TGTGCCAGCAGCCAAGATCCGGGGGGGTCCTACAATGAGCAGTTCTTC
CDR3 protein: CASSQDPGGSYNEQFF

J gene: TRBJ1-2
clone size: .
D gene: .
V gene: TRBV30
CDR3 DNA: TGTGCCTGGAGTATGGTTCAGGGAAATGCGAACTATGGCTACACCTTC
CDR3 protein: CAWSMVQGNANYGYTF

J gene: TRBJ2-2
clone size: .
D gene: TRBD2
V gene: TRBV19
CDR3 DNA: TGTGCCAGTAGTATAGGCGGCCTAGCGGGAGTGGCCGGGGAGCTGTTTTTT
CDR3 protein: CASSIGGLAGVAGELFF

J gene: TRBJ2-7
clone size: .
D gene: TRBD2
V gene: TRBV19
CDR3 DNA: TGTGCCAGTAGTATGGTAGGGGAGGGATACTACGAGCAGTACTTC
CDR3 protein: CASSMVGEGYYEQYF

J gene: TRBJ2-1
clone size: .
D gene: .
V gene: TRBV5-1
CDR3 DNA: TGCGCCAGCAGCTTGTCTGTGACAGCCGACAATGAGCAGTTCTTC
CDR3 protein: CASSLSVTADNEQFF

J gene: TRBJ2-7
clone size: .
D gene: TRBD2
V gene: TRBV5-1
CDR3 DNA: TGCGCCAGCAGCTCCAATCCCAGGGGACTAGCGGGGTACGAGCAGTACTTC
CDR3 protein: CASSSNPRGLAGYEQYF

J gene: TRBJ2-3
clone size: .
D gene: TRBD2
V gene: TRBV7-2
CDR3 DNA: TGTGCCAGCAGCCTACGGGAGGGCATCGGTACGCAGTATTTT
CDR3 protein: CASSLREGIGTQYF

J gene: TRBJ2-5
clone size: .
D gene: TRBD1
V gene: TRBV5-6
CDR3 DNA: TGTGCCAGCCAGGACAGGGGGGACACGGAGACCCAGTACTTC
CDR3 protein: CASQDRGDTETQYF

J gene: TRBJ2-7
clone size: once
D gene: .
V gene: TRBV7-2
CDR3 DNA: TGTGCCAGCAGCTTAAGGTCTGGGGCCGAGTACGAGCAGTACTTC
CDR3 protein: CASSLRSGAEYEQYF

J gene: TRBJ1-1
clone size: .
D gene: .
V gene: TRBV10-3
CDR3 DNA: TGTGCCATCAGTGATTCGTGGTCAGTCAACACTGAAGCTTTCTTT
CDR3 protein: CAISDSWSVNTEAFF

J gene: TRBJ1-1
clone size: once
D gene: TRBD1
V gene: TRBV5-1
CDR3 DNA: TGCGCCAGCAGCGTGCGACAGGGTACGGGGACTGAAGCTTTCTTT
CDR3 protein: CASSVRQGTGTEAFF

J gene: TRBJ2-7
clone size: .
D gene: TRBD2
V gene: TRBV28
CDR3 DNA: TGTGCCAGCAGTCTGAGCGGGAGGGGGGTACGGGAGCAGTACTTC
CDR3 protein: CASSLSGRGVREQYF

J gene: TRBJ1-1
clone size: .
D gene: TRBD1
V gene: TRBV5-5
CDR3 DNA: TGTGCCAGCAGCTTGGTCGCAGGGGGTTTCACTGAAGCTTTCTTT
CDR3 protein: CASSLVAGGFTEAFF

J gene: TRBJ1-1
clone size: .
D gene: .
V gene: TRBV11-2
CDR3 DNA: TGTGCCAGCAGCTGGGTGGCAGGGACTGAAGCTTTCTTT
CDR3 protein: CASSWVAGTEAFF

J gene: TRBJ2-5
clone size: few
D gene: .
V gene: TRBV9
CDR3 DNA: TGTGCCAGCAGCTTAGGGGGAGGTGGCGGGGAGACCCAGTACTTC
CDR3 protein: CASSLGGGGGETQYF

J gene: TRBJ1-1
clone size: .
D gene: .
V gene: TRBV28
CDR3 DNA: TGTGCCAGCAGCCGACAGTTCAGCGAAGCTTTCTTT
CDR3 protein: CASSRQFSEAFF

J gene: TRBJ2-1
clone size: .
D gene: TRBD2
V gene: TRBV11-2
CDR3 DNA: TGTGCCAGCAGCTGGGGACTAGCGGGAGATGGTAGGAATGAGCAGTTCTTC
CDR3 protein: CASSWGLAGDGRNEQFF

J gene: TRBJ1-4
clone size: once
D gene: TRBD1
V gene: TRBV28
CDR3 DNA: TGTGCCAGCAGTTCCGGACAGGAAACAGAAAAACTGTTTTTT
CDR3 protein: CASSSGQETEKLFF

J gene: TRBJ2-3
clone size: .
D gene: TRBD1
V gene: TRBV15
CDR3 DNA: TGTGCCACCAGCAGAAGACAGGGAAGCGCAGATACGCAGTATTTT
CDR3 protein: CATSRRQGSADTQYF

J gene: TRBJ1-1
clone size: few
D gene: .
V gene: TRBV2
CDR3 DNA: TGTGCCAGCTTTCGGGGTCTTTCGTCAACTGAAGCTTTCTTT
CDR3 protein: CASFRGLSSTEAFF

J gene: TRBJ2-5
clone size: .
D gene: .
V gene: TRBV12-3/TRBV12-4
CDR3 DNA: TGTGCCAGCAGCCCCGGGACAAGAGAGACCCAGTACTTC
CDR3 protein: CASSPGTRETQYF

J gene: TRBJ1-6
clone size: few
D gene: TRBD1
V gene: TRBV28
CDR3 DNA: TGTGCCAGCAGAAAAACAGGGGCCAGGGATTCACCCCTCCACTTT
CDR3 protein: CASRKTGARDSPLHF

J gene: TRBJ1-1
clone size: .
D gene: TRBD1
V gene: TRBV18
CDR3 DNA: TGTGCCAGCTCATCGGACAGGGGGGGCGGCAGCACTGAAGCTTTCTTT
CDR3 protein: CASSSDRGGGSTEAFF

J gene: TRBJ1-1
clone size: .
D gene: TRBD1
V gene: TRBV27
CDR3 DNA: TGTGCCAGCAGTTTAAACAGGGGTTCTTTGACTGAAGCTTTCTTT
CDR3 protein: CASSLNRGSLTEAFF

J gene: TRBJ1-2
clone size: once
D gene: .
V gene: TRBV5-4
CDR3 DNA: TGTGCCAGCAGCTTGTCGGTCAGGGAGGGGCATGGCTACACCTTC
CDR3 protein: CASSLSVREGHGYTF